The next 13 T cell receptor beta chains were all read from a single sample in a study of T cells in Graves' hyperthyroidism and ophthalmopathy. Amplified TCR beta CDR3 regions came from RNA transcripts. The HTBI set primed first-round TCR CDR3 RT-PCR. TCRdb analysed the multiplex PCR reads with MiXCR anew, one entry per CDR3 protein. The table includes around 350,000 distinct CDR3 sequences, about a fifth detected once. Sequences were obtained from blood. Source of these receptors: a woman younger than 35 with Graves' hyperthyroidism.

This clonotype was seen many times. The V gene is TRBV28, the J gene TRBJ1-1; D call uncertain. The length of the CDR3 is 14 residues. V dropped 2 bases and J dropped 8 bases, with 15 bases sitting between them. Germline V gives CDR1 MDHEN, CDR2 SYDVKM. The chain's CDR3 is CASSLQVSAVEAFF. CDR3 coding DNA: TGTGCCAGCAGTTTACAGGTATCGGCGGTGGAAGCTTTCTTT.

The rearrangement joins TRBV12-3 or TRBV12-4 to TRBJ1-2; D may be TRBD1 (5 bases). The length of the CDR3 is 13 residues. Trimming pared 2 bases from V and 8 bases from J, leaving 12 bases between. As DNA, the CDR3 is TGTGCCAGCAGTTTACGGGGGACTGGGGGCTACACCTTC. Translated: CASSLRGTGGYTF.

This clonotype has at least ten counts. The chain combines TRBV12-3 or TRBV12-4 with TRBJ1-2; 12 bases align to TRBD1. This CDR3 spans 16 amino acids. V lost 7 bases to trimming and J lost 3 bases; unmatched junction nucleotides: 9. The CDR3 DNA sequence: TGTGCCAGCAATTCCGCCGGGACAGGGGGCGACTATGGCTACACCTTC. As protein: CASNSAGTGGDYGYTF.

This clonotype was recorded at least ten times. This chain joins TRBV6-1 and TRBJ1-3, with D maybe TRBD1 (5 bases). Trimming took 7 bases from V and 7 from J, leaving 11 bases between them. From germline, CDR1 is MNHNS and CDR2 SASEGT. CDR3 length: 12 amino acids. The CDR3 reads CASTREGNTIYF. The CDR3 nucleotides are TGTGCCAGCACCAGAGAGGGGAACACCATATATTTT.

This clonotype has just a few counts. This chain connects TRBV5-1 to TRBJ1-1; 9 bases line up with TRBD1. V lost 8 bases and J lost 0; bases outside the gene matches: 11. The V gene's germline CDR1 is SGHRS and CDR2 YFSETQ. This CDR3 region has 16 residues. CDR3 region: CASNTGTGLMNTEAFF. The DNA of the CDR3 is TGCGCCAGTAACACCGGGACAGGGCTCATGAACACTGAAGCTTTCTTT.

This clonotype has ten or more counts. This chain links TRBV27 with TRBJ1-1; 8 bases align to TRBD1. From germline, CDR1 is MNHEY and CDR2 SMNVEV (reference sequence). The junction had 6 bases not matched to a gene; V was cut back by 0 bases and J by 0 bases. CDR3 size: 17 residues. CDR3 amino acids: CASSLSLDRVMNTEAFF. CDR3 nucleotides: TGTGCCAGCAGTTTATCCCTGGACAGGGTCATGAACACTGAAGCTTTCTTT.

The table lists this clonotype with many counts. The rearrangement links TRBV2 to TRBJ2-5, with 9 bases lining up with TRBD2. This CDR3 is 15 amino acids long. Germline assignment: CDR1 SNHLY and CDR2 FYNNEI. V was pared by 7 bases and J by 1 base, with 7 bases of the junction left unmatched. CDR3 bases: TGTGCCAGCAATACCGGGACTAGCTTCCAAGAGACCCAGTACTTC. This encodes CASNTGTSFQETQYF.

This clonotype has ten or more counts. This chain joins TRBV7-2 and TRBJ2-7, with 8 bases matching TRBD2. From germline, CDR1 is SGHTA and CDR2 FQGNSA. Trimming cost V 5 bases and J 1 base; bases outside gene matches: 7. The CDR3 loop spans 15 amino acids. The CDR3 reads CASSPRLALSYEQYF. DNA of the CDR3: TGTGCCAGCAGCCCCCGACTAGCGTTATCCTACGAGCAGTACTTC.

Ten or more counts support this clonotype. The chain has TRBV6-2 or TRBV6-3 and TRBJ2-3; tentatively, D is TRBD1 (6 bases). Trimming cost V 5 bases and J 1 base, with 19 bases left between them. CDR1 MNHEY and CDR2 SVGEGT come from the germline V gene. This CDR3 has 17 amino acids. CDR3 in amino acids: CASSPIPTGRGTDTQYF. The DNA for the CDR3 is TGTGCCAGCAGTCCAATTCCGACAGGCCGGGGCACAGATACGCAGTATTTT.

Many counts were recorded for this clonotype. The CDR3 protein is CASSLQGGPNQETQYF. The CDR3 region has the DNA TGTGCCAGCAGTTTACAGGGGGGACCCAATCAAGAGACCCAGTACTTC. The V gene is TRBV12-3 or TRBV12-4, the J gene TRBJ2-5; maybe TRBD1 (7 bases). This CDR3 comprises 16 residues. V was clipped by 2 bases and J by 2 bases, with 15 bases between them.

The chain carries TRBV6-5 and TRBJ1-3, with no clear D. With 2 bases removed from V and 4 bases from J, the gap between germline ends came to 15 bases. CDR1 and CDR2 (germline): MNHEY, SVGAGI. The CDR3 consists of 16 residues. As DNA, the CDR3 is TGTGCCAGCAGTTACACAGAGGACCCCCCAGGAAACACCATATATTTT. It specifies CASSYTEDPPGNTIYF.

The chain employs TRBV19 and TRBJ2-7, with 8 bases aligning to TRBD1. In germline, CDR1 is LNHDA, CDR2 SQIVND (reference sequence). The CDR3 totals 14 residues. V was clipped by 4 bases and J by 2 bases; unmatched bases: 4. The CDR3 DNA is TGTGCCAGTAGTACTCCGGGACAGGCCTACGAGCAGTACTTC. Its translation is CASSTPGQAYEQYF.

Concerning this clonotype: A much larger clone lies a single base off, so this may be a read error. The chain couples TRBV12-3 or TRBV12-4 to TRBJ2-2; possibly TRBD2 for D (5 bases). The CDR3 is 11 amino acids. The CDR3: CASSFFGELLF. DNA for the CDR3: TGTGCCAGCAGTTTCTTCGGGGAGCTGTTGTTT.